These 14 T cell receptor beta chains were sequenced from one sample in a study of PD-1 blockade in classical Hodgkin lymphoma (dated by TCRdb to 2020 to 2021). The sample's time point label, in plain terms: cycle 2 day 1 (C2D1) of nivolumab. Every trial patient had relapsed after autologous stem cell transplantation, and cohorts A, B and C differed in prior brentuximab vedotin exposure. The library was built by means of the immunoSEQ multiplex PCR assay. TCRdb limited this immuneACCESS table to in-frame rearrangements with V and J called. A share of clones is missing; checked studies link under half to unresolved V genes, and the rest is unexplained. The sample table shows 28,000 or so clones, and over 60% are seen once. The ten most abundant clones make up roughly 12% of the sample. Sequences were derived from peripheral blood mononuclear cells (PBMCs), sampled before the second cycle of nivolumab. The source of these receptors is a human donor with classical Hodgkin lymphoma.

The chain joins TRBV27 to TRBJ1-1; 12 bases match TRBD1. Germline V lookup: CDR1 MNHEY, CDR2 SMNVEV (reference sequence). V lost 0 bases to trimming and J lost 0 bases; unmatched junction nucleotides: 8. The CDR3 has 19 residues. CDR3 DNA sequence: TGTGCCAGCAGTTTATCCTGGGTGGGACAGGGGGCCCTGAACACTGAAGCTTTCTTT. This sequence encodes CASSLSWVGQGALNTEAFF.

This rearrangement joins TRBV29-1 to TRBJ1-1; 7 bases fit TRBD1. This CDR3 region has 12 residues. Trimming at V came to 8 bases and at J to 2 bases, leaving 5 bases not matched to a gene. Germline loops: CDR1 SQVTM, CDR2 ANQGSEA. The CDR3 nucleotides read TGCAGCACAAGACAGGGAAACACTGAAGCTTTCTTT. It codes for CSTRQGNTEAFF.

The chain carries TRBV7-2 and TRBJ2-3; TRBD1 matches at 7 bases. Trimming at V came to 6 bases and at J to 2 bases, leaving 5 bases not matched to a gene. CDR1 SGHTA and CDR2 FQGNSA come from the germline V gene. This CDR3 comprises 14 residues. CDR3 in DNA: TGTGCCAGCAGGACAGGGCCCATCACAGATACGCAGTATTTT. As protein: CASRTGPITDTQYF.

There are many counts of this clone. V gene TRBV19 combines with J gene TRBJ2-7; weak D call: TRBD2 (5 bases). This CDR3 is built from 14 residues. Germline V gene lookup returns CDR1 LNHDA and CDR2 SQIVND (reference sequence). The V end lost 0 bases, the J end lost 9 bases, and 15 bases lay between the germline ends. DNA for the CDR3: TGTGCCAGTAGTATAGATGGTTTTTCCGGAGGGCAGTACTTC. This codes for CASSIDGFSGGQYF. The whole variable domain, filled in from reference TRBV19 and TRBJ2-7, reads DGGITQSPKYLFRKEGQNVTLSCEQNLNHDAMYWYRQDPGQGLRLIYYSQIVNDFQKGDIAEGYSVSREKKESFPLTVTSAQKNPTAFYLCASSIDGFSGGQYFGPGTRLTVT.

This chain joins TRBV23-1 and TRBJ1-1; the D is unclear. TRBV23-1 is noted as an ORF with a role that remains uncertain. CDR3 length: 15 amino acids. Deletions cut 0 bases from V and 4 bases from J, with 12 bases between. CDR3 sequence reads: CASSQSKEGCTEAFF. The DNA of the CDR3 is TGCGCCAGCAGTCAATCGAAGGAGGGCTGCACTGAAGCTTTCTTT.

The V call is TRBV7-2, the J call TRBJ2-2, with TRBD1 as a possible D gene (6 bases). Trimming shortened V by 1 base and J by 0 bases, and 9 bases separated the two germline ends. This CDR3 is built from 16 residues. CDR1 and CDR2 (germline): SGHTA, FQGNSA. Here the CDR3 DNA reads TGTGCCAGCAGCTTAGTTACAGGGACGAACACCGGGGAGCTGTTTTTT. Amino acid sequence: CASSLVTGTNTGELFF.

This clone was counted only a few times. This chain uses TRBV29-1 with TRBJ2-5; no reliable D call. The germline V gene encodes CDR1 SQVTM and CDR2 ANQGSEA. The CDR3 is 13 residues long. V was pared by 4 bases and J by 1 base, with 10 bases between. CDR3 protein: CSVVPPPQETQYF. The CDR3 DNA reads TGCAGCGTTGTGCCGCCTCCCCAAGAGACCCAGTACTTC.

The chain combines TRBV30 with TRBJ1-2; D unresolved. The V gene lost 3 bases and the J gene lost 5 bases, with 10 bases spanning the gap. This CDR3 has 12 amino acids. CDR1 is GTSNPN and CDR2 is SVGIG in the germline V gene (reference sequence). The chain's CDR3 is CAWSQDGYGYTF. Here the CDR3 DNA reads TGTGCCTGGAGCCAAGACGGTTATGGCTACACCTTC.

In DNA form, the CDR3 reads TGTGCCAGCAGCTTACGACGGACAGGGGTTTACACCGGGGAGCTGTTTTTT. It yields the protein CASSLRRTGVYTGELFF. The rearrangement joins TRBV7-3 to TRBJ2-2; 9 bases map to TRBD1. The ends lost 2 bases at V and 3 bases at J; junction bases unmatched: 7. CDR1 SGHTA and CDR2 FQGTGA come from the germline V gene. The CDR3 runs 17 residues.

This clone has a single count. The CDR3 sequence: CASSLNLQGGQPQHF. The CDR3 DNA is TGTGCCAGCAGCCTTAATCTACAGGGAGGGCAGCCCCAGCATTTT. The chain recombines TRBV7-2 with TRBJ1-5; perhaps TRBD1 as D (6 bases). The CDR3 has 15 amino acids. Trimming removed 5 bases from V and 7 bases from J, with 18 bases in between. CDR1 is SGHTA and CDR2 is FQGNSA in the germline V gene.

This chain connects TRBV28 to TRBJ1-4; TRBD1 matches 8 bases. CDR3 length equals 15 residues. Germline loops: CDR1 MDHEN, CDR2 SYDVKM. J gave up 7 bases and V 6 bases, and 10 bases lay outside the gene matches. CDR3: CASRPGGGLVEKLFF. The CDR3 DNA is TGTGCCAGCAGACCAGGGGGCGGGCTTGTTGAAAAACTGTTTTTT.

This clone was recorded once. CDR3 DNA sequence: TGTGCCATCAGTGAGGCAGGGGGAAGCAATCAGCCCCAGCATTTT. This translates into CAISEAGGSNQPQHF. The chain uses TRBV10-3 and TRBJ1-5, with 7 bases fitting TRBD1. The CDR3 has 15 amino acids. The germline gives CDR1 ENHRY, CDR2 SYGVKD. V shed 2 bases and J 1 base; nucleotides not matched to a gene: 2.

The rearrangement uses TRBV7-2 and TRBJ1-6; D possibly corresponds to TRBD1 (5 bases). CDR3 length equals 14 residues. The V gene's germline CDR1 is SGHTA and CDR2 FQGNSA. Deletions cut 3 bases from V and 4 bases from J, with 7 bases between. CDR3 DNA sequence: TGTGCCAGCAGCTTTGGGGCGTATAATTCACCCCTCCACTTT. Translated: CASSFGAYNSPLHF.

This clone showed up just a few times. This chain joins TRBV30 and TRBJ1-3, with D uncertain. The CDR3 sequence is 17 residues long. V was clipped by 0 bases and J by 4 bases, with 19 bases between them. Germline CDR1 and CDR2: GTSNPN and SVGIG (reference sequence). CDR3 loop: CAWSVYGSPFPGNTIYF. The DNA of the CDR3 is TGTGCCTGGAGTGTATACGGGTCTCCCTTTCCCGGAAACACCATATATTTT.